Sequencing of this T cell receptor beta chain was carried out in a study of control samples from healthy donors and cancer patients (dated by TCRdb to the early 2020s). To prepare the library, the immunoSEQ multiplex PCR assay was applied. In its TCRdb copy, this immuneACCESS table keeps in-frame sequences only and misses some clones. Where compared with another copy, unresolved V genes explain less than half of these, and the others have no known cause. The sample includes about 95,000 clones, with 85% observed a single time. The top ten constitute roughly 19% of the sample. With regard to this clone: Its target antigen remains unknown. No qualities accompany the bases; no much larger clone lies one base away.

This sequence originates from a man aged 25-45 years in good health. Input material: blood.

The sequence in DNA is TGTGCCACCAGTGATTTCCGCGGACTAGCGGGGGACACCGGGGAGCTGTTTTTT. It is translated as CATSDFRGLAGDTGELFF. Here the chain combines TRBV24-1 and TRBJ2-2; 13 bases in the junction line up with TRBD2. CDR1 KGHDR and CDR2 SFDVKD are derived from the germline V gene. V trim: 1 base; J trim: 3 bases; unmatched bases: 4. The CDR3 has 18 amino acids, counting the end cysteine and phenylalanine. Only the CDR3 DNA stays, 54 bases, in frame from base 1.